This is a list of T cell receptor beta chains from one sample in a study of technical replicates of blood from several donors. Generated by immunoSEQ multiplex PCR, the TCRdb table keeps only in-frame clones and is missing some. Of around 80,000 clones listed, roughly nine tenths are singletons. Sequences were obtained from T cells isolated from PBMCs. These receptors originate from a human donor in good health. CDR3s include the opening cysteine and the closing phenylalanine or tryptophan. Each record gives: clone size, D gene, V gene, J gene, CDR3 protein, CDR3 DNA. D genes are given only for firm matches. Not every row has a clone size; where given, it reads once, few, many or a size class.

.	TRBD1	TRBV15	TRBJ1-3	CATSSGLRTGTIYF	TGTGCCACCAGCAGTGGACTGAGGACAGGCACCATATATTTT
.	.	TRBV19	TRBJ1-1	CASSIRAGSTEAFF	TGTGCCAGTAGTATAAGGGCGGGAAGTACTGAAGCTTTCTTT
.	.	TRBV29-1	TRBJ2-7	CSVRVSYYEQYF	TGCAGCGTTCGAGTCTCTTATTATGAGCAGTACTTC
.	TRBD2	TRBV7-2	TRBJ2-5	CASSTGGLAGETQYF	TGTGCCAGCAGCACGGGCGGACTAGCGGGAGAGACCCAGTACTTC
.	.	TRBV7-9	TRBJ2-7	CASSLGGVYEQYF	TGTGCCAGCAGCCTCGGGGGAGTTTACGAGCAGTACTTC
.	.	TRBV6-5	TRBJ1-2	CASSYAGGNYGYTF	TGTGCCAGCAGTTACGCCGGGGGAAACTATGGCTACACCTTC
few	.	TRBV28	TRBJ1-1	CASSPPPPVQGAFF	TGTGCCAGCAGTCCCCCGCCCCCAGTACAGGGAGCTTTCTTT
.	.	TRBV9	TRBJ2-7	CASSVEEGLPYEQYF	TGTGCCAGCAGCGTAGAGGAGGGCCTGCCCTACGAGCAGTACTTC
.	.	TRBV2	TRBJ1-3	CASSEARGKRLHSGNTIYF	TGTGCCAGCAGTGAAGCAAGGGGGAAAAGGTTACACTCTGGAAACACCATATATTTT
.	TRBD2	TRBV30	TRBJ2-1	CAWSETSDNEQFF	TGTGCCTGGAGCGAGACTAGCGACAATGAGCAGTTCTTC
.	.	TRBV7-9	TRBJ1-1	CASSLVGGSPMNTEAFF	TGTGCCAGCAGCTTAGTGGGGGGATCACCAATGAACACTGAAGCTTTCTTT
.	.	TRBV30	TRBJ1-5	CACERGAGGNQPQHF	TGTGCCTGTGAGCGGGGGGCAGGGGGCAATCAGCCCCAGCATTTT
.	TRBD2	TRBV10-2	TRBJ2-3	CASRTSGSRTDTQYF	TGCGCCAGTAGGACTAGCGGGAGTAGGACAGATACGCAGTATTTT
.	TRBD1	TRBV6-1	TRBJ2-1	CASSEGTGWNEQFF	TGTGCCAGCAGTGAAGGGACAGGGTGGAATGAGCAGTTCTTC
.	.	TRBV11-3	TRBJ2-3	CASSLDPVNPSTDTQYF	TGTGCCAGCAGCTTAGATCCAGTCAATCCTAGCACAGATACGCAGTATTTT
.	.	TRBV6-5	TRBJ2-7	CASSLDRYEQYF	TGTGCCAGCAGCCTTGACAGGTACGAGCAGTACTTC
.	.	TRBV20-1	TRBJ1-2	CSAREADGYTF	TGCAGTGCTAGGGAGGCAGATGGCTACACCTTC